This T cell receptor (beta chain) derives from a study of cytomegalovirus exposure and HLA in healthy donors. PCR employed 60 Vbeta and 13 Jbeta primers. Assay: immunoSEQ multiplex PCR; the TCRdb copy retains only in-frame clones and omits some. Of about 160,000 clones in the sample, 82% were seen once. Study-wide points: Accounts indicate the classifier identified cytomegalovirus status with strong specificity and sensitivity. CMV antigen specificity was confirmed in vitro for a few CMV-associated chains.

Regarding this clone: The antigen is not known.

The V end lost 5 bases, the J end lost 4 bases, and 11 bases lay between the germline ends. The CDR3 loop spans 13 amino acids. From germline, CDR1 is MNHEY and CDR2 SVGAGI. This clonotype originated in a middle-aged man in good health and CMV-seropositive. Material for sequencing was PBMCs. V and J are TRBV6-5 and TRBJ1-2; no reliable D call. The CDR3 region has the DNA TGTGCCAGCAGTCCGGACTCCACCTATGGCTACACCTTC. Protein sequence: CASSPDSTYGYTF.